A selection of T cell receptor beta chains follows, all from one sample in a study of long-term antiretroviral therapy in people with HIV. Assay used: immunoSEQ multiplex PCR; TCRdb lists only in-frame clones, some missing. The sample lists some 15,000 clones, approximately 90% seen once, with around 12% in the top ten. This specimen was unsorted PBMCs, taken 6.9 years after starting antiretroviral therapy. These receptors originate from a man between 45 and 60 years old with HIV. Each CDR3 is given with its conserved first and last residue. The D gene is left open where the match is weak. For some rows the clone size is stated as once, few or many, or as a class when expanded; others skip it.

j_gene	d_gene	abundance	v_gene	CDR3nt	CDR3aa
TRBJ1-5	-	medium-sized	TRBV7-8	TGTGCCAGCAGCTACGGACAGAGCAATCAGCCCCAGCATTTT	CASSYGQSNQPQHF
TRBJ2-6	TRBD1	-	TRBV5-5	TGTGCCAGCAGCTTGGGACCACAGGGGGCATCTGGGGCCAACGTCCTGACTTTC	CASSLGPQGASGANVLTF
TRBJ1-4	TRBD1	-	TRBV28	TGTGCCAGCAGTTCCCCCGGGACAGGGCGAGAAAAACTGTTTTTT	CASSSPGTGREKLFF
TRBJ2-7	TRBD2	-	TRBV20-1	TGCAGTGCTAGGGTTAGCGGGAGGCCCACGTTC	CSARVSGRPTF
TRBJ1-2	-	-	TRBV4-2	TGTGCCAGCAGCCAAGAATTAGCAGGGAACTATGGCTACACCTTC	CASSQELAGNYGYTF
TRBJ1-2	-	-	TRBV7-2	TGTGCCAGCAGCTCCCCCGTGGGGCCAGGAGGCTACACCTTC	CASSSPVGPGGYTF
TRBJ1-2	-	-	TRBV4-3	TGCGCCAGCAGCCAAGGTGCCCAGGGCGGCTATGGCTACACCTTC	CASSQGAQGGYGYTF
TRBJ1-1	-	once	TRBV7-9	TGTGCCAGCAGCACTATATCGAACACTGAAGCTTTCTTT	CASSTISNTEAFF
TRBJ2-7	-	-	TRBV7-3	TGTGCCAGCAGCTTACTCAGACCCGAGCAGTACTTC	CASSLLRPEQYF
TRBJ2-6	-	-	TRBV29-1	TGCAGCGTTGCGATGTCGATGGCTACCAACGTCCTGACTTTC	CSVAMSMATNVLTF
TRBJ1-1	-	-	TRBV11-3	TGTGCCAGCAGCTACGGTGGAGGGTCTGAAGCTTTCTTT	CASSYGGGSEAFF
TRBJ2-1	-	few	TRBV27	TGTGCCAGCAGTATCTCGCTAGGGTACAATGAGCAGTTCTTC	CASSISLGYNEQFF